This paragraph covers one TCR beta chain sequence. Sequencing was performed with immunoSEQ multiplex PCR; in TCRdb, only in-frame clones are kept and a portion is missing. The sample has a few hundred thousand clones; roughly 83% are singletons. CDR3 length: 17 amino acids. Trimming removed 5 bases from V and 0 bases from J; junction bases left unmatched: 3. Germline V gene data show CDR1 as MNHNY and CDR2 as SVGAGI (reference sequence). These data are taken from a study of blood T cell repertoires in COVID-19. Study-wide background: The cDNA or gDNA used as material had been derived from T cells, B-cell-depleted T cells, or PBMCs.

This chain connects TRBV6-6 to TRBJ2-1, with TRBD2 matching over 14 bases. Sequencing was done on a sample of peripheral blood. The receptor was isolated from a man between 60 and 75 years old who had recovered from COVID-19. The CDR3 loop is CASSPGTSGSSYNEQFF. The CDR3 DNA is TGTGCCAGCAGTCCCGGGACTAGCGGGAGCTCCTACAATGAGCAGTTCTTC.